This is a list of T cell receptor beta chains from one sample in a study of vaccination and CD4 T cells after COVID-19. Using its own MiXCR run on the PCR reads, TCRdb lists one record per CDR3 protein. Of roughly 11,000 distinct CDR3 sequences in the sample, approximately 59% were seen once. These receptors' antigens are unknown. Specimen: CD4+ T cells from blood, cultured in vitro. Receptors were obtained from a human donor who had recovered from COVID-19. Both conserved end residues are part of each CDR3. Fields, in order: J gene, clone size, V gene, D gene, CDR3 protein, CDR3 DNA. The D gene is left open where the match is weak. Expanded clones are given a class, and other clones once, few, many or no size at all.

j_call: TRBJ2-6
clone_size: few
v_call: TRBV11-1
d_call: TRBD2
cdr3_aa: CASSQRGPGANVLTF
cdr3_nt: TGTGCCAGCAGCCAGCGGGGACCTGGGGCCAACGTCCTGACTTTC

j_call: TRBJ1-2
clone_size: few
v_call: TRBV7-9
d_call: .
cdr3_aa: CASSLEQAGEWRDYGYTF
cdr3_nt: TGTGCCAGCAGCTTAGAACAGGCAGGGGAGTGGAGAGACTATGGCTACACCTTC

j_call: TRBJ2-1
clone_size: .
v_call: TRBV7-3
d_call: TRBD1
cdr3_aa: CASSLKFRTGVSNEQFF
cdr3_nt: TGTGCCAGCAGCTTAAAATTCAGGACAGGGGTTTCCAATGAGCAGTTCTTC

j_call: TRBJ2-7
clone_size: once
v_call: TRBV15
d_call: .
cdr3_aa: CATSREYGSYEQYF
cdr3_nt: TGTGCCACCAGCAGAGAGTATGGCTCCTACGAGCAGTACTTC

j_call: TRBJ2-7
clone_size: .
v_call: TRBV19
d_call: .
cdr3_aa: CASSMSDTSSYEQYF
cdr3_nt: TGTGCCAGTAGTATGAGTGACACGAGCTCCTACGAGCAGTACTTC

j_call: TRBJ1-5
clone_size: few
v_call: TRBV10-3
d_call: .
cdr3_aa: CAISESVGTRSNQPQHF
cdr3_nt: TGTGCCATCAGTGAGTCCGTCGGGACCAGGAGCAATCAGCCCCAGCATTTT

j_call: TRBJ2-7
clone_size: .
v_call: TRBV20-1
d_call: TRBD2
cdr3_aa: CAQRSGSYEQYF
cdr3_nt: TGCGCCCAGAGGAGCGGGAGCTACGAGCAGTACTTC

j_call: TRBJ2-5
clone_size: once
v_call: TRBV12-3/TRBV12-4
d_call: .
cdr3_aa: CASSLGARETQYF
cdr3_nt: TGTGCCAGCAGTTTAGGGGCTCGAGAGACCCAGTACTTC

j_call: TRBJ2-2
clone_size: .
v_call: TRBV30
d_call: TRBD2
cdr3_aa: CAWRPSGEGGELFF
cdr3_nt: TGTGCCTGGAGACCTTCGGGGGAGGGCGGGGAGCTGTTTTTT

j_call: TRBJ2-2
clone_size: .
v_call: TRBV20-1
d_call: TRBD2
cdr3_aa: CSARSGANTGELFF
cdr3_nt: TGCAGTGCTAGGAGCGGGGCCAACACCGGGGAGCTGTTTTTT

j_call: TRBJ1-5
clone_size: large
v_call: TRBV2
d_call: .
cdr3_aa: CASSVSPPDRTAQHF
cdr3_nt: TGTGCCAGCAGTGTCTCCCCCCCGGACCGAACGGCCCAGCATTTT

j_call: TRBJ1-1
clone_size: few
v_call: TRBV2
d_call: TRBD1
cdr3_aa: CASSREGAVTEAFF
cdr3_nt: TGTGCCAGCAGCAGGGAGGGGGCAGTCACTGAAGCTTTCTTT

j_call: TRBJ2-2
clone_size: .
v_call: TRBV20-1
d_call: TRBD1
cdr3_aa: CSALPGQGAPGELFF
cdr3_nt: TGCAGTGCGCTACCGGGACAGGGGGCCCCCGGGGAGCTGTTTTTT

j_call: TRBJ2-1
clone_size: .
v_call: TRBV18
d_call: .
cdr3_aa: CASSPQGSNEQFF
cdr3_nt: TGTGCCAGCTCACCACAGGGGAGCAATGAGCAGTTCTTC

j_call: TRBJ1-2
clone_size: .
v_call: TRBV7-9
d_call: TRBD1
cdr3_aa: CASSSWTGGDGYTF
cdr3_nt: TGTGCCAGCAGCTCTTGGACAGGGGGCGATGGCTACACCTTC

j_call: TRBJ1-5
clone_size: .
v_call: TRBV20-1
d_call: .
cdr3_aa: CSALISNQPQHF
cdr3_nt: TGCAGTGCCCTCATTAGCAATCAGCCCCAGCATTTT

j_call: TRBJ2-1
clone_size: few
v_call: TRBV10-3
d_call: .
cdr3_aa: CAIGEVGWVGEQFF
cdr3_nt: TGTGCCATCGGGGAAGTTGGGTGGGTTGGTGAGCAGTTCTTC

j_call: TRBJ2-1
clone_size: .
v_call: TRBV7-2
d_call: .
cdr3_aa: CASSLVPNNEQFF
cdr3_nt: TGTGCCAGCAGCTTAGTCCCGAACAATGAGCAGTTCTTC

j_call: TRBJ2-2
clone_size: .
v_call: TRBV12-3/TRBV12-4
d_call: .
cdr3_aa: CASSFSLQGNGELFF
cdr3_nt: TGTGCCAGCAGTTTCTCACTTCAGGGGAACGGGGAGCTGTTTTTT

j_call: TRBJ2-3
clone_size: few
v_call: TRBV15
d_call: .
cdr3_aa: CATSRGGADTQYF
cdr3_nt: TGTGCCACCAGCAGAGGTGGGGCAGATACGCAGTATTTT

j_call: TRBJ2-7
clone_size: .
v_call: TRBV11-2
d_call: TRBD2
cdr3_aa: CASSSVAGGYYEQYF
cdr3_nt: TGTGCCAGCAGCTCAGTAGCGGGAGGGTACTACGAGCAGTACTTC

j_call: TRBJ1-6
clone_size: .
v_call: TRBV7-2
d_call: .
cdr3_aa: CASSFGDRNSPLHF
cdr3_nt: TGTGCCAGCAGCTTTGGAGACAGGAATTCACCCCTCCACTTT